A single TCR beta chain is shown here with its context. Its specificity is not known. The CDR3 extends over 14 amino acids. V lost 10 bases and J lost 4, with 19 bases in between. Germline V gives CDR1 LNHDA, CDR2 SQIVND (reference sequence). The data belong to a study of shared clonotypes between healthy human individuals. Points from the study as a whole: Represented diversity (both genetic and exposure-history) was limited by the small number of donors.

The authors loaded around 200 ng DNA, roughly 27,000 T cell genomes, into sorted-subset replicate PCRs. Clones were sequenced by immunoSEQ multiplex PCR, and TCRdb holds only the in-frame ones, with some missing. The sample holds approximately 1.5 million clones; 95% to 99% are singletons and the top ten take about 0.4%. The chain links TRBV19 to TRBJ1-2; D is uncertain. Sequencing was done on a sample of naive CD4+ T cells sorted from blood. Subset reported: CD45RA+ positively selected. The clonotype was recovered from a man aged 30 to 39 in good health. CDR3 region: CAISEAEKGYGYTF. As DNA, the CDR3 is TGTGCCATATCTGAGGCAGAAAAAGGCTATGGCTACACCTTC.